This T cell receptor (beta chain) comes out of a study of T cells in Graves' hyperthyroidism and ophthalmopathy. About the study: Blood was drawn when the patient was first diagnosed and still untreated.

V was clipped by 5 bases and J by 2 bases, with 16 bases between them. From germline, CDR1 is SGHVS and CDR2 FQNEAQ. The CDR3 extends over 15 amino acids. RNA transcripts were the template for amplifying TCR beta CDR3 regions. The HTBI primer set drove a first-round RT-PCR of the TCR CDR3. TCRdb used MiXCR to reprocess the multiplex PCR reads, holding one entry per CDR3 protein. The table lists 500,000 to 650,000 distinct CDR3 sequences, more than 12% of them singletons. Exclusion criteria comprised uncontrolled infection, other autoimmune disease, pregnancy or lactation. Each diagnosis drew on symptoms, thyroxine, TRAb, thyroid ultrasound and orbital computed tomography findings. From around 11 ml of fresh peripheral blood, PBMCs were isolated. This clonotype was picked up many times.

Sequencing was carried out using blood. The TCR was taken from a woman aged 50 to 60 with Graves' ophthalmopathy. The V gene is TRBV7-8, the J gene TRBJ2-7; D assignment may be TRBD1 or TRBD2 (5 bases each). CDR3 loop: CASSLRDGATYEQYF. The CDR3, as DNA: TGTGCCAGCAGCCTCCGGGACGGAGCCACCTACGAGCAGTACTTC.